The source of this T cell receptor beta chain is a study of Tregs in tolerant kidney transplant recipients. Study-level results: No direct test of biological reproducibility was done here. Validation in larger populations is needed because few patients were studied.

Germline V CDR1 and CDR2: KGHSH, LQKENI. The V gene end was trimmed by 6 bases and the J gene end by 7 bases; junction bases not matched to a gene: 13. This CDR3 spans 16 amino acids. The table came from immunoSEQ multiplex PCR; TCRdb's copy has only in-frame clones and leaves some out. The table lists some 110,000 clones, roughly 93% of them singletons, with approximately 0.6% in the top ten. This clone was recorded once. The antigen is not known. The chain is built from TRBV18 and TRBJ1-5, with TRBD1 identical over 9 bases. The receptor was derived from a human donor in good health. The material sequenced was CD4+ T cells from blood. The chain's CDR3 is CASSPPGQGISQPQHF. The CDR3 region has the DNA TGTGCCAGCTCCCCGCCGGGACAGGGAATTTCCCAGCCCCAGCATTTT.